The sequence of this T cell receptor beta chain was determined in a study of T cells in Graves' hyperthyroidism and ophthalmopathy. The CDR3 has 16 residues. With 1 base removed from V and 5 bases from J, the gap between germline ends came to 12 bases. Per germline, CDR1 LGHNA and CDR2 YNFKEQ. Amplification of TCR beta CDR3 regions was performed using RNA transcripts as template. Researchers ran a first-round RT-PCR on the TCR CDR3 using the HTBI primer set. TCRdb reprocessed the multiplex PCR reads with MiXCR, giving one entry per CDR3 protein. The table has roughly 660,000 distinct CDR3 sequences, 17% seen once.

The specimen sequenced was blood. This TCR was recovered from a man aged 45-65 years with Graves' hyperthyroidism. The gene calls are TRBV4-2 and TRBJ1-6, with TRBD1 as a possible D gene (5 bases). CDR3 loop: CASSQVPGTNNSPLHF. Written as DNA, the CDR3 is TGTGCCAGCAGCCAAGTTCCCGGGACCAATAATTCACCCCTCCACTTT.